These 32 T cell receptor beta chains were sequenced from one sample in a study of cytomegalovirus exposure and HLA in healthy donors. The PCR was carried out with 60 Vbeta primers and 13 Jbeta primers. Sequencing was performed with immunoSEQ multiplex PCR; in TCRdb, only in-frame clones are kept and a portion is missing. In the table there are around 150,000 clones, roughly 68% of which are singletons. The sample was PBMCs. Source of these receptors: a man aged 60 to 75 in good health and CMV-seronegative.

In its sample, this clone was seen a few times. The chain recombines TRBV7-9 with TRBJ2-5; 9 bases line up with TRBD1. The CDR3 loop spans 15 amino acids. After removal of 1 base from V and 5 bases from J, the junction contained 5 bases not matched to a gene. The germline CDR1 and CDR2 sequences are SEHNR and FQNEAQ (reference sequence). The CDR3 region has the DNA TGTGCCAGCAGCTTAGTTACAGGGGGCGGGGAGACCCAGTACTTC. Translating it yields CASSLVTGGGETQYF.

The chain couples TRBV27 to TRBJ2-7, with no clear D. Germline loops: CDR1 MNHEY, CDR2 SMNVEV (reference sequence). CDR3 length: 11 amino acids. V lost 6 bases to trimming and J lost 3 bases, with 6 bases between them. CDR3 sequence: CASSKNYEQYF. CDR3 nucleotides: TGTGCCAGCAGCAAAAACTACGAGCAGTACTTC.

This chain links TRBV29-1 with TRBJ1-2, with 9 bases lining up with TRBD1. Germline CDR1 is SQVTM and CDR2 is ANQGSEA. With 6 bases clipped from V and 5 bases from J, the junction kept 7 bases outside the gene matches. This CDR3 has 13 amino acids. The CDR3 here is CSVSGTGNYGYTF. CDR3 coding DNA: TGCAGCGTCTCCGGGACAGGGAATTATGGCTACACCTTC.

This clone has a handful of counts. V gene TRBV15 combines with J gene TRBJ2-1; 7 nucleotides agree with TRBD2. The CDR3 spans 14 residues. V gave up 0 bases and J gave up 15 bases; unmatched junction bases: 11. CDR1 is LNHNV and CDR2 is YYDKDF in the germline V gene (reference sequence). The CDR3 loop is CATSRDQAGRARFF. The CDR3 bases are TGTGCCACCAGCAGAGATCAAGCAGGGAGGGCCAGGTTCTTC.

The chain has TRBV19 and TRBJ2-1; weak D call: TRBD1 (6 bases). Trimming pared 7 bases from V and 0 bases from J, leaving 19 bases between. CDR1 and CDR2 (germline): LNHDA, SQIVND (reference sequence). The CDR3 spans 17 residues. This chain's CDR3 is CASTHWAQGSSYNEQFF. Written as DNA, the CDR3 is TGTGCCAGTACCCACTGGGCACAGGGAAGCTCCTACAATGAGCAGTTCTTC. Drawing the rest from reference TRBV19 and TRBJ2-1, the complete variable domain is DGGITQSPKYLFRKEGQNVTLSCEQNLNHDAMYWYRQDPGQGLRLIYYSQIVNDFQKGDIAEGYSVSREKKESFPLTVTSAQKNPTAFYLCASTHWAQGSSYNEQFFGPGTRLTVL.

The chain has TRBV28 and TRBJ1-6; a possible D gene is TRBD1 (6 bases). Looked up from germline, CDR1 is MDHEN and CDR2 is SYDVKM. The CDR3 runs 14 residues. The ends were cut back, 5 bases at V and 9 bases at J, with 14 bases in the middle. The CDR3 protein is CASSLDTGSSPLHF. In nucleotides, the CDR3 is TGTGCCAGCAGTCTCGATACAGGGAGTTCACCCCTCCACTTT.

This chain joins TRBV25-1 and TRBJ2-5; 10 bases agree with TRBD2. There are 15 residues in the CDR3. CDR1 and CDR2 (germline): MGHDK, SYGVNS. The V gene end was trimmed by 5 bases and the J gene end by 4 bases; junction bases not matched to a gene: 7. CDR3 loop: CASSRASGGGETQYF. The CDR3 DNA reads TGTGCCAGCAGTAGAGCTAGCGGGGGAGGAGAGACCCAGTACTTC.

The V gene is TRBV2, the J gene TRBJ2-6; 9 bases align to TRBD2. The CDR3 spans 16 residues. J was trimmed by 1 base and V by 7 bases; bases with no gene match: 5. Per germline, CDR1 SNHLY and CDR2 FYNNEI. As DNA, the CDR3 is TGTGCCAGCACCCGGACTAGCGTGTCTGGGGCCAACGTCCTGACTTTC. It encodes CASTRTSVSGANVLTF.

The chain employs TRBV6-1 and TRBJ1-6, with D uncertain. Germline-derived CDR1 and CDR2 are MNHNS and SASEGT. Trimming stripped 7 bases from V and 10 bases from J, with 11 bases between. This CDR3 is built from 12 residues. CDR3 region: CASNPDGSPLHF. The CDR3 nucleotides are TGTGCCAGCAACCCAGATGGCTCACCCCTCCACTTT.

The chain joins TRBV19 to TRBJ1-5; 7 bases are shared with TRBD1. After removal of 7 bases from V and 0 bases from J, the junction contained 6 bases not matched to a gene. The germline V gene encodes CDR1 LNHDA and CDR2 SQIVND (reference sequence). The CDR3 consists of 15 residues. The DNA of the CDR3 is TGTGCCAGTACCCAGACAGGGAGTAGCAATCAGCCCCAGCATTTT. Its translation is CASTQTGSSNQPQHF.

This clone was seen once. The chain employs TRBV28 and TRBJ1-5, with 7 bases matching TRBD1. With 3 bases clipped from V and 6 bases from J, the junction kept 5 bases outside the gene matches. The CDR3 sequence is 14 residues long. Germline assignment: CDR1 MDHEN and CDR2 SYDVKM. The CDR3 coding sequence is TGTGCCAGCAGTTTTGAGGGGGCGGGTCAGCCCCAGCATTTT. Amino acid sequence: CASSFEGAGQPQHF.

This clone was observed a handful of times. V usage is TRBV29-1 and J usage is TRBJ2-1; D is undetermined. CDR1 SQVTM and CDR2 ANQGSEA come from the germline V gene. Between the trimmed V and J ends, which lost 6 bases and 10 bases, there was a span of 16 bases. This CDR3 has 12 amino acids. The chain's CDR3 is CSVADSAWEQFF. The CDR3 DNA reads TGCAGCGTCGCCGACTCCGCCTGGGAGCAGTTCTTC.

This clone was counted a few times. This chain links TRBV6-6 with TRBJ1-2, with 7 bases that match TRBD1. The V and J ends lost 0 bases and 4 bases, in that order; junction bases with no gene match: 2. Germline V gene sequence: CDR1 MNHNY, CDR2 SVGAGI (reference sequence). This CDR3 comprises 14 residues. The CDR3 bases are TGTGCCAGCAGTTACTCCGGGACAGTCTATGGCTACACCTTC. This encodes CASSYSGTVYGYTF.

CDR3 bases: TGTGCCAGCTCACCACAAACAGGGGGCCAGCCCCAGCATTTT. Translated, it gives CASSPQTGGQPQHF. The chain is built from TRBV18 and TRBJ1-5, with 9 bases aligning to TRBD1. V gave up 1 base and J gave up 7 bases; unmatched junction bases: 2. Germline CDR1 KGHSH, CDR2 LQKENI. There are 14 residues in the CDR3.

The gene calls are TRBV18 and TRBJ2-7, with D possibly matching TRBD1 (6 bases). This CDR3 has 15 residues. Trimming stripped 1 base from V and 1 base from J, with 11 bases between. Looked up from germline, CDR1 is KGHSH and CDR2 is LQKENI. The CDR3 region has the DNA TGTGCCAGCTCACCACGAGGGACAAGTTCCTACGAGCAGTACTTC. This codes for CASSPRGTSSYEQYF. The full variable domain, in which reference TRBV18 and TRBJ2-7 provide the parts outside the CDR3, is NAGVMQNPRHLVRRRGQEARLRCSPMKGHSHVYWYRQLPEEGLKFMVYLQKENIIDESGMPKERFSAEFPKEGPSILRIQQVVRGDSAAYFCASSPRGTSSYEQYFGPGTRLTVT.

This chain connects TRBV2 to TRBJ1-5; TRBD1 aligns across 9 bases. V was pared by 7 bases and J by 9 bases, with 7 bases of the junction left unmatched. The CDR3 has 13 amino acids. Germline CDR1 reads SNHLY; CDR2 reads FYNNEI. CDR3 loop: CASKRDRDAPQHF. CDR3 DNA: TGTGCCAGCAAGAGGGACAGGGACGCGCCCCAGCATTTT.

V usage is TRBV5-6 and J usage is TRBJ2-5, with D perhaps matching TRBD2 (6 bases). The J call is in doubt because the DNA end fits TRBJ2-7 better. The CDR3 runs 13 residues. Germline values: CDR1 SGHDT, CDR2 YYEEEE. In DNA, the CDR3 is TGTGCCAGCAGCCCGGGACTGACCTACGAGCAGTACTTC. This gives the protein CASSPGLTYEQYF.

This chain's CDR3 is CASKPQSGLVAYEQYF. The CDR3, as DNA: TGTGCCAGCAAACCACAGTCAGGACTAGTCGCCTACGAGCAGTACTTC. The chain links TRBV6-6 to TRBJ2-7; TRBD2 aligns across 7 bases. Germline V lookup: CDR1 MNHNY, CDR2 SVGAGI (reference sequence). The CDR3 runs 16 residues. Losses at the gene ends were 7 bases for V and 2 bases for J; bases not matched to a gene: 14.

Turning to this clone: The identical CDR3 is also encoded by other nucleotide sequences in the sample. The J gene is TRBJ1-3, the V gene TRBV28, with 7 bases lining up with TRBD1. The CDR3 spans 15 residues. CDR1 is MDHEN and CDR2 is SYDVKM in the germline V gene. Trimming removed 4 bases from V and 0 bases from J; junction bases left unmatched: 3. In nucleotides, the CDR3 is TGTGCCAGCAGTTCCGGGACAGTCTCTGGAAACACCATATATTTT. Residues: CASSSGTVSGNTIYF.

V and J are TRBV6-5 and TRBJ2-7; D may be TRBD1 (5 bases). V dropped 2 bases and J dropped 2 bases, with 7 bases sitting between them. The CDR3 runs to 13 residues. In germline, CDR1 is MNHEY, CDR2 SVGAGI. CDR3 sequence: CASSYGATYEQYF. The CDR3 DNA sequence: TGTGCCAGCAGTTACGGGGCAACCTACGAGCAGTACTTC.

V and J are TRBV28 and TRBJ2-2; 11 nucleotides line up with TRBD2. Germline CDR1 reads MDHEN; CDR2 reads SYDVKM. The CDR3 spans 17 residues. Trimming at V came to 5 bases and at J to 2 bases, leaving 7 bases not matched to a gene. CDR3 protein: CASSRLGLAANTGELFF. The DNA for the CDR3 is TGTGCCAGCAGTCGACTGGGACTAGCGGCTAACACCGGGGAGCTGTTTTTT.

This clone was found a few times. V usage is TRBV5-1 and J usage is TRBJ1-5; 9 bases align to TRBD1. The CDR3 is 14 residues long. The junction had 3 bases not matched to a gene; V was cut back by 4 bases and J by 4 bases. The V gene's germline CDR1 is SGHRS and CDR2 YFSETQ. CDR3 bases: TGCGCCAGCAGCAGGACAGGGGCAAATCAGCCCCAGCATTTT. Its protein is CASSRTGANQPQHF.

This rearrangement joins TRBV29-1 to TRBJ1-4, with D maybe TRBD1 (5 bases). Between the trimmed V and J ends, which lost 3 bases and 4 bases, there was a span of 12 bases. The length of the CDR3 is 14 residues. Germline lookup yields CDR1 SQVTM and CDR2 ANQGSEA. The CDR3 is CSVDLRGDNEKLFF. In DNA form, the CDR3 reads TGCAGCGTTGATCTAAGGGGCGATAATGAAAAACTGTTTTTT.

This chain joins TRBV28 and TRBJ1-6; D is unclear. This CDR3 spans 16 amino acids. V was clipped by 7 bases and J by 7 bases, with 20 bases between them. From germline, CDR1 is MDHEN and CDR2 SYDVKM. The CDR3 protein is CASTPGWLRRNSPLHF. Here the CDR3 DNA reads TGTGCCAGCACTCCTGGTTGGTTACGGAGGAATTCACCCCTCCACTTT.

This chain links TRBV29-1 with TRBJ2-1; 7 positions match TRBD1. CDR3 length: 12 residues. The germline CDR1 and CDR2 sequences are SQVTM and ANQGSEA. The ends lost 6 bases at V and 8 bases at J; junction bases unmatched: 7. Here the CDR3 DNA reads TGCAGCGTCGGACAGGTCGGGGATGAGCAGTTCTTC. It encodes CSVGQVGDEQFF.

The V call is TRBV10-1, the J call TRBJ2-3; D gene ambiguous. The CDR3 loop spans 14 amino acids. Trimming left V 2 bases short and J 3 bases short, with 9 bases between. CDR1 and CDR2 (germline): WNHNN, SYGVQD (reference sequence). CDR3 DNA sequence: TGCGCCAGCAGTGAGGATTCTCTAACAGATACGCAGTATTTT. It yields the protein CASSEDSLTDTQYF.

The chain uses TRBV28 and TRBJ1-2; 9 nucleotides match TRBD1. The germline gives CDR1 MDHEN, CDR2 SYDVKM. V was pared by 5 bases and J by 6 bases, with 13 bases of the junction left unmatched. This CDR3 comprises 16 residues. CDR3 in DNA: TGTGCCAGCAGTCCTATGCTCGGGACAGGGTATAATGGCTACACCTTC. Translating it yields CASSPMLGTGYNGYTF.

The chain combines TRBV7-8 with TRBJ2-3; 9 nucleotides match TRBD2. The V segment lost 0 bases and the J segment 2 bases; nucleotides outside the gene matches: 6. Germline V gene lookup returns CDR1 SGHVS and CDR2 FQNEAQ. The CDR3 is 17 amino acids. CDR3 sequence reads: CASSLARGTSNTDTQYF. The CDR3 DNA reads as TGTGCCAGCAGCTTAGCGCGAGGGACTAGCAACACAGATACGCAGTATTTT. Full variable domain (rest looked up from reference TRBV7-8 and TRBJ2-3): GAGVSQSPRYKVAKRGQDVALRCDPISGHVSLFWYQQALGQGPEFLTYFQNEAQLDKSGLPSDRFFAERPEGSVSTLKIQRTQQEDSAVYLCASSLARGTSNTDTQYFGPGTRLTVL.

The genes are TRBV5-1 and TRBJ2-3; 11 nucleotides line up with TRBD2. J was trimmed by 3 bases and V by 0 bases; bases with no gene match: 3. The germline V gene encodes CDR1 SGHRS and CDR2 YFSETQ. The CDR3 contains 16 residues. Here the CDR3 reads CASSLELAGVTDTQYF. CDR3 nucleotides: TGCGCCAGCAGCTTGGAACTAGCGGGAGTAACAGATACGCAGTATTTT.

The J gene is TRBJ1-5, the V gene TRBV28, with no clear D. The CDR3 length is 14 residues. Germline V CDR1 and CDR2: MDHEN, SYDVKM. V dropped 2 bases and J dropped 2 bases, with 7 bases sitting between them. The CDR3 loop reads CASSLGGRNQPQHF. The CDR3 bases are TGTGCCAGCAGTTTAGGAGGCCGCAATCAGCCCCAGCATTTT. The full variable domain, rest sourced from reference TRBV28 and TRBJ1-5, is DVKVTQSSRYLVKRTGEKVFLECVQDMDHENMFWYRQDPGLGLRLIYFSYDVKMKEKGDIPEGYSVSREKKERFSLILESASTNQTSMYLCASSLGGRNQPQHFGDGTRLSIL.

V usage is TRBV4-1 and J usage is TRBJ1-4; D perhaps matches TRBD1 (6 bases). Germline CDR1 is MGHRA and CDR2 is YSYEKL. Trimming removed 0 bases at V and 6 bases at J, with 20 bases between. CDR3 size: 18 residues. CDR3 amino acids: CASSQEWGRAGEDEKLFF. CDR3 coding DNA: TGCGCCAGCAGCCAAGAATGGGGGAGGGCAGGGGAGGATGAAAAACTGTTTTTT.

This clone has only a few counts. The rearrangement uses TRBV6-5 and TRBJ2-3, with TRBD2 matching 10 bases. The V gene's germline CDR1 is MNHEY and CDR2 SVGAGI. Trimming cost V 6 bases and J 3 bases; bases outside gene matches: 3. This CDR3 spans 14 amino acids. This CDR3 is CASSLSGRTDTQYF. CDR3 bases: TGTGCCAGCAGCCTTAGCGGGAGGACAGATACGCAGTATTTT.